Following are 13 T cell receptor beta chains from one sample sequenced in a study of response to subunit inactivated influenza vaccine. TCRdb passed the RT-PCR reads through MiXCR, listing each CDR3 protein once. This sample has hundreds of thousands of distinct CDR3 sequences, with roughly 10% found just once. Sequenced material: PBMCs from blood, taken on the day of vaccination. The receptors derive from a man between 45 and 60 years old who received an inactivated influenza vaccine.

V is TRBV5-1 and J is TRBJ2-7; perhaps TRBD2 as D (5 bases). V lost 4 bases, J lost 0 bases, and 20 bases lay in between. This CDR3 contains 17 residues. Germline V gives CDR1 SGHRS, CDR2 YFSETQ. The CDR3 DNA follows: TGCGCCAGCAGCCCGACAACGACGAGGGTTAGCTCCTACGAGCAGTACTTC. Translation: CASSPTTTRVSSYEQYF.

This clonotype came up a few times. The V and J genes are TRBV4-1 and TRBJ2-1; 10 bases align to TRBD2. The CDR3 contains 17 residues. V dropped 5 bases and J dropped 5; count of bases not matched to a gene: 12. In germline, CDR1 is MGHRA, CDR2 YSYEKL. The chain's CDR3 is CASSARRLAGVDNEQFF. In DNA form, the CDR3 reads TGCGCCAGCAGCGCCCGACGCCTAGCGGGAGTGGACAATGAGCAGTTCTTC.

The gene calls are TRBV5-1 and TRBJ1-4, with 7 bases matching TRBD1. Germline CDR1 reads SGHRS; CDR2 reads YFSETQ. V was pared by 4 bases and J by 5 bases, with 8 bases of the junction left unmatched. This CDR3 contains 15 residues. The CDR3 reads CASSRGDSKNEKLFF. CDR3 coding DNA: TGCGCCAGCAGCCGGGGGGACAGCAAAAATGAAAAACTGTTTTTT.

In this sample, this clonotype turned up a few times. This rearrangement joins TRBV28 to TRBJ1-6; no reliable D call. Looked up from germline, CDR1 is MDHEN and CDR2 is SYDVKM. The CDR3 covers 11 residues. Trimming took 5 bases from V and 8 from J, leaving 4 bases between them. The CDR3 loop is CASSAYSPLHF. The DNA for the CDR3 is TGTGCCAGCAGTGCTTATTCACCCCTCCACTTT.

This clonotype appeared many times. This rearrangement joins TRBV7-9 to TRBJ2-1; D is possibly TRBD2 (6 bases). The ends were cut back, 1 base at V and 4 bases at J, with 11 bases in the middle. This CDR3 spans 15 amino acids. Germline V gene lookup returns CDR1 SEHNR and CDR2 FQNEAQ (reference sequence). DNA of the CDR3: TGTGCCAGCAGCTTAGGTCGGGGGTCGTACAATGAGCAGTTCTTC. Protein product: CASSLGRGSYNEQFF.

This clonotype was counted between two and nine times. The chain recombines TRBV18 with TRBJ2-6, with D tentatively TRBD1 or TRBD2 (5 bases each). The CDR3 is made up of 15 amino acids. V was trimmed by 3 bases and J by 0 bases, leaving 6 bases between them. In germline, CDR1 is KGHSH, CDR2 LQKENI. The DNA of the CDR3 is TGTGCCAGCTCACCCGGGACCTCTGGGGCCAACGTCCTGACTTTC. It yields the protein CASSPGTSGANVLTF.

This clonotype was recorded a few times. J is TRBJ2-3 and V is TRBV5-5; D tentatively fits TRBD1 or TRBD2 (5 bases each). This CDR3 is 16 amino acids long. Trimming pared 2 bases from V and 4 bases from J, leaving 17 bases between. The germline gives CDR1 SGHKS, CDR2 YYEKEE (reference sequence). The CDR3 DNA reads TGTGCCAGCAGCTTTACGGCAGGGACGTGGGCAGATACGCAGTATTTT. Translation gives CASSFTAGTWADTQYF.

This clonotype was found many times. This chain joins TRBV7-8 and TRBJ2-3, with 8 positions matching TRBD2. Trimming cost V 2 bases and J 5 bases; bases outside gene matches: 0. This CDR3 has 13 amino acids. Germline assignment: CDR1 SGHVS and CDR2 FQNEAQ. The DNA for the CDR3 is TGTGCCAGCAGCTTAACTAGCGGAGATACGCAGTATTTT. Translating it yields CASSLTSGDTQYF.

This clonotype appeared many times. The chain recombines TRBV4-1 with TRBJ2-3; 7 bases are a match to TRBD1. V lost 3 bases to trimming and J lost 1 base; unmatched junction nucleotides: 13. Germline V CDR1 and CDR2: MGHRA, YSYEKL. The CDR3 is 18 amino acids. The CDR3 is CASSHPDRVGSRTDTQYF. DNA of the CDR3: TGCGCCAGCAGCCACCCTGACAGGGTCGGGTCGCGCACAGATACGCAGTATTTT.

The chain employs TRBV6-1 and TRBJ2-3, with 9 bases lining up with TRBD1. J gave up 5 bases and V 7 bases, and 10 bases lay outside the gene matches. Germline V gives CDR1 MNHNS, CDR2 SASEGT. This CDR3 has 15 amino acids. The CDR3 reads CASTPRDRVVDTQYF. CDR3 nucleotides: TGTGCCAGCACCCCCAGGGACAGGGTGGTAGATACGCAGTATTTT.

This clonotype has only a few counts. The V call is TRBV6-2 or TRBV6-3, the J call TRBJ2-1, with TRBD2 as a possible D gene (6 bases). The V end lost 2 bases, the J end lost 3 bases, and 11 bases lay between the germline ends. The CDR3 covers 15 residues. Germline-derived CDR1 and CDR2 are MNHEY and SVGEGT. The CDR3 is CASSYQGLGYNEQFF. The CDR3 nucleotides are TGTGCCAGCAGTTACCAGGGACTGGGCTACAATGAGCAGTTCTTC.

The sample holds many counts of this clonotype. This chain connects TRBV4-3 to TRBJ2-1; 11 bases are a match to TRBD2. J lost 8 bases, V lost 4 bases, and 13 bases had no gene match. CDR1 and CDR2 (germline): LGHNA, YSLEER. The CDR3 has 17 amino acids. The CDR3 spells CASSLNRIAGGLDEQFF. The CDR3 nucleotides read TGCGCCAGCAGCCTTAATCGGATAGCGGGAGGGCTCGATGAGCAGTTCTTC.

This clonotype showed up just a few times. The chain is built from TRBV14 and TRBJ2-2; 10 nucleotides align to TRBD2. Per the germline V gene, CDR1 is SGHDN and CDR2 is FVKESK. Trimming cost V 5 bases and J 5 bases; bases outside gene matches: 14. This CDR3 has 18 amino acids. The CDR3 here is CASSERFTSGIRTGELFF. The CDR3 nucleotides read TGTGCCAGCAGCGAAAGGTTCACTAGCGGGATTCGGACCGGGGAGCTGTTTTTT.